This T cell receptor (beta chain) was documented in a study of identical twins listed by TCRdb under 2016. For context, the study as a whole: The study deep-sequenced TCR alpha and beta repertoires from monozygotic twins, unrelated adults of various ages and cord blood to test whether fetal clonotypes persist. To rule out contamination, replicate twin experiments were performed at different times with different library preparation protocols.

Only healthy Caucasian donors were included. Three pairs of female monozygotic twins, all aged about 18 to 30 years, were included in the twin cohort. CD4+ and CD8+ T cell populations were isolated with positive isolation kits from Invitrogen. The germline V end is reduced by 3 bases and the J end by 6 bases; junction bases left unmatched: 6. The CDR3 starts with the cysteine, ends with the phenylalanine, and has 14 residues. Only CDR3 DNA is held: 42 bases, read in frame from base 1. CDR1 and CDR2 are read off the germline V gene as SGHTA and FQGNSA. Library generation was performed with 5' RACE. The listed sequencing device is Illumina HiSeq 2000. Template switching added a universal primer binding site, and the final cDNA carried a unique molecular identifier that allowed TCR cDNA molecules to be counted accurately. Specific primers in the conserved constant-segment region were used to synthesize first-strand cDNA for the TCR alpha and beta chains. To control for contamination, every cDNA library was double barcoded, receiving both a SMART-Mk sample barcode and Illumina barcodes. TruSeq adapter sequences and Illumina sample barcodes were added in two successive PCR steps. TCR alpha and beta cDNA libraries were sequenced on the Illumina HiSeq platform with custom primers. As for the authors' bioinformatics: Unique molecular identifiers were extracted from raw reads with MiGEC, and CDR3 positions were determined with MiXCR. For each individual, recombination models were inferred using an EM algorithm with the repgenHMM and IGoR tools. The tcR package in R was used for shared clonotype analysis, with sharing normalized by the product of cloneset sizes. To study raw recombination free of thymic and clonal selection effects, out-of-frame nonproductive sequences were analyzed. Starting from the raw public reads, TCRdb applied fastp trimming at Q25, assembled clones with MiXCR and retained in-frame beta chains. Each entry is one CDR3 protein sequence, shown with its most common DNA and genes. These V and J calls originate from TCRdb's pipeline instead of the authors' own analysis. This sample gives 450,000 or so distinct CDR3 sequences in total; roughly an eighth of them show up just once. The ten largest account for approximately 0.98% of the sample.

For this clonotype: Its antigen is currently not known. Base qualities are not recorded, but no much larger clone differs from it by a single base.

What the study reported, not specific to this receptor: Zero-insertion analyses could be partly confounded by invariant T cells such as MAIT and iNKT, although diverse VJ usage argued against such confounding for most clonotypes. Fewer insertions were carried by abundant cord blood beta clonotypes; a weaker similar trend was observed in young adult naive repertoires, while no such trend was observed in memory repertoires. Because the same donors could not be followed over many years, the conclusions depended on cross-sectional statistical analysis. Compared with coincidental sharing between unrelated individuals, an excess of low generation-probability sequences was observed among out-of-frame TCR alpha sequences shared between twins. In monozygotic twins, recombination models systematically underestimated out-of-frame TCR alpha sharing, but the models matched the sharing seen between unrelated individuals. A weaker excess of twin sharing was found in beta out-of-frame sequences because the signal-to-noise ratio was lowered by fewer shared sequences.

These data also formed part of another study, on yellow fever vaccine responses in identical twins. Reported in the second study: According to the authors, the vaccine-induced T cell response in identical twins seemed to be partly convergent and partly specific to each individual. Focusing on identical twins, the study followed the T cell clones that responded to the vaccine, and did so with precision.

Sequencing input: CD4+ T cells sorted from blood. This chain is built from TRBV7-2 and TRBJ2-7; the junction holds 9 bases that match TRBD1. The TCR was taken from a woman aged 18-29 years in good health. At the DNA level, the sequence is TGTGCCAGCAGCTTCGGGACAGGGTCCGCCGAGCAGTACTTC. Translated, this gives CASSFGTGSAEQYF.